This TCR beta chain was obtained from a study of cytomegalovirus exposure and HLA in healthy donors. PCR primers comprised 60 Vbeta and 13 Jbeta primers. Clones were sequenced by immunoSEQ multiplex PCR, and TCRdb holds only the in-frame ones, with some missing. The sample records 90,000 to 140,000 clones, around 75% being singletons. The V and J ends lost 8 bases and 1 base respectively, with 18 bases between them. Germline CDR1 is SNHLY and CDR2 is FYNNEI. CDR3 length equals 16 residues. The source material was PBMCs. The sequence was obtained from a man aged 25-40 years in good health and CMV-seropositive. The chain joins TRBV2 to TRBJ1-5; D may be TRBD1 (6 bases). CDR3 in amino acids: CASATKGVQSNQPQHF. In DNA form, the CDR3 reads TGTGCCAGCGCCACGAAGGGGGTCCAAAGCAATCAGCCCCAGCATTTT.